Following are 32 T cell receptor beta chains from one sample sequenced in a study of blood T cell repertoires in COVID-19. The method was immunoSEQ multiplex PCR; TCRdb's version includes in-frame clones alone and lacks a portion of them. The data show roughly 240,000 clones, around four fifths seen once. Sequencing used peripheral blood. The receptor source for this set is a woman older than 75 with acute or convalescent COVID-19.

This chain's CDR3 is CASSPRQTGNTIYF. CDR3 bases: TGTGCCAGCTCACCACGACAAACTGGAAACACCATATATTTT. The chain carries TRBV18 and TRBJ1-3; D is unclear. V was trimmed by 1 base and J by 2 bases, leaving 6 bases between them. Germline assignment: CDR1 KGHSH and CDR2 LQKENI. This CDR3 region has 14 residues.

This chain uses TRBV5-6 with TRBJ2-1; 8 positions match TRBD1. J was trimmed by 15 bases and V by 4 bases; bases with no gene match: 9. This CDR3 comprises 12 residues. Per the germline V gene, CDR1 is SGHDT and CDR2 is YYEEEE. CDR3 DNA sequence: TGTGCCAGCAGCACCTCAGGGGGCGGTTGGTTCTTC. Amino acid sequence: CASSTSGGGWFF.

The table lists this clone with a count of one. Here the CDR3 reads CASSKNVPLLETQYF. The CDR3 DNA sequence: TGTGCCAGCAGCAAAAATGTCCCCCTTTTAGAGACCCAGTACTTC. The chain employs TRBV7-6 and TRBJ2-5; no reliable D call. The CDR3 loop spans 15 amino acids. V was pared by 5 bases and J by 4 bases, with 17 bases between. Per the germline V gene, CDR1 is SGHVS and CDR2 is FNYEAQ.

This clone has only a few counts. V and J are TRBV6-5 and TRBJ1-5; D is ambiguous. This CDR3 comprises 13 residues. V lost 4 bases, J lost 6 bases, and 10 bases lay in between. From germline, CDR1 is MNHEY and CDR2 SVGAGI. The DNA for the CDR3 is TGTGCCAGCAGTTCAGGAAAAAGTCAGCCCCAGCATTTT. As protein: CASSSGKSQPQHF.

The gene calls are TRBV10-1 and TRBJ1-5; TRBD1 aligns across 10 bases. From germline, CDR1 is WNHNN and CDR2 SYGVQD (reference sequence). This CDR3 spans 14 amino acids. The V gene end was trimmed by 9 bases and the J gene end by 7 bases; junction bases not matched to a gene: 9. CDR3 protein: CASPRRDRGQPQHF. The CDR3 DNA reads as TGCGCCAGTCCGCGTAGGGACAGGGGACAGCCCCAGCATTTT.

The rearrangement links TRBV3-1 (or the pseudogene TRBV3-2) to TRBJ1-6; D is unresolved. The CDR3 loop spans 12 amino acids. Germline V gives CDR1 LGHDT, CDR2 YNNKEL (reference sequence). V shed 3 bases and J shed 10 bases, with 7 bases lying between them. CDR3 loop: CASSHNRSPLHF. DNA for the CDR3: TGTGCCAGCAGCCACAACAGATCACCCCTCCACTTT.

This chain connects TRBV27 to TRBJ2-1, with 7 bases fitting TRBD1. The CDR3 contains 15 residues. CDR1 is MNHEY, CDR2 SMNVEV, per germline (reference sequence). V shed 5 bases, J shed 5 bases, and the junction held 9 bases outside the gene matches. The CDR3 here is CASSLRGLGNNEQFF. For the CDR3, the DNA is TGTGCCAGCAGTCTGAGGGGGCTAGGGAACAATGAGCAGTTCTTC.

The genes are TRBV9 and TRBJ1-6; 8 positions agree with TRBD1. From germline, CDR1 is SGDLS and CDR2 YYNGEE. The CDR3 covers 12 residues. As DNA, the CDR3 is TGTGCTAGGACAGGGTTTTATTCACCCCTCCACTTT. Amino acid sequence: CARTGFYSPLHF.

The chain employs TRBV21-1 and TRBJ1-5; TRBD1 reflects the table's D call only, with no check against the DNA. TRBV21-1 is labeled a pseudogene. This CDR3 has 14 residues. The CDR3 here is CASSKGDRDQPQHF. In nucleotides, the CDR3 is TGTGCCAGCAGCAAAGGGGACAGGGATCAGCCCCAGCATTTT.

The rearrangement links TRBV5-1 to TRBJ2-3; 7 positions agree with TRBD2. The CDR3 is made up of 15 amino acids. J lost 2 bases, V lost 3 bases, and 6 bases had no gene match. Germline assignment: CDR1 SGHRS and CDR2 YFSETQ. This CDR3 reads CASSSTSVATDTQYF. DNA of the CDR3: TGCGCCAGCAGCTCAACTAGCGTTGCCACAGATACGCAGTATTTT.

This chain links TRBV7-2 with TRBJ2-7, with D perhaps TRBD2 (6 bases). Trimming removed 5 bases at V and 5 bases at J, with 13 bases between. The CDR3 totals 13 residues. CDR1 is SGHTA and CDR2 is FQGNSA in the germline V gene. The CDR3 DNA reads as TGTGCCAGCAGCCGGGTTTGGGAGGACGAGCAGTACTTC. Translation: CASSRVWEDEQYF.

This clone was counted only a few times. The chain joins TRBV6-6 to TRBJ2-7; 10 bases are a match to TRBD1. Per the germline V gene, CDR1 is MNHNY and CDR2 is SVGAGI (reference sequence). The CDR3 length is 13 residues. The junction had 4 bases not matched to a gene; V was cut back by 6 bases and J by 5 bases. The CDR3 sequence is CASSETGGHEQYF. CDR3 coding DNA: TGTGCCAGCAGCGAGACAGGGGGCCACGAGCAGTACTTC.

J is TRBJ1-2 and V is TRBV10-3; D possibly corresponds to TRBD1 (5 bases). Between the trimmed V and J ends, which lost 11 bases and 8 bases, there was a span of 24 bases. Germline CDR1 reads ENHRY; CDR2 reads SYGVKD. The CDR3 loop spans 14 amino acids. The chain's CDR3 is CASFGGSLEWGYTF. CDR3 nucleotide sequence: TGTGCCTCCTTCGGGGGGAGCCTGGAGTGGGGCTACACCTTC.

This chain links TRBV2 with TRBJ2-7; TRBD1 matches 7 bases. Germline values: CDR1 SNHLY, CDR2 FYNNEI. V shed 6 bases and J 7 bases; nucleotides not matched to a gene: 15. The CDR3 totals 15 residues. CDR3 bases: TGTGCCAGCAGCAGCCAACAGGGGTCTAGGGGGGAGCAGTACTTC. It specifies CASSSQQGSRGEQYF.

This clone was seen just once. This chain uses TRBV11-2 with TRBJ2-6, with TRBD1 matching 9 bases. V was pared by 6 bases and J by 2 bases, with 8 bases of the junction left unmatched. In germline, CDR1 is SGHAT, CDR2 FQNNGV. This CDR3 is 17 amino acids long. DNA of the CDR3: TGTGCCAGCAGACAAACAGGGGGCGTCCCTGGGGCCAACGTCCTGACTTTC. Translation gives CASRQTGGVPGANVLTF. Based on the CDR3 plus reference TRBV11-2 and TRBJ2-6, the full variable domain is EAGVAQSPRYKIIEKRQSVAFWCNPISGHATLYWYQQILGQGPKLLIQFQNNGVVDDSQLPKDRFSAERLKGVDSTLKIQPAKLEDSAVYLCASRQTGGVPGANVLTFGAGSRLTVL.

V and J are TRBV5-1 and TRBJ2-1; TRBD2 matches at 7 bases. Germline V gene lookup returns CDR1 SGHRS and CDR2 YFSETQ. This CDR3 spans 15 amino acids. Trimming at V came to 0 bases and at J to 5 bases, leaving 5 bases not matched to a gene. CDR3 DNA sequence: TGCGCCAGCAGCTTGGAAGGACTAGGGAACAATGAGCAGTTCTTC. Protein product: CASSLEGLGNNEQFF.

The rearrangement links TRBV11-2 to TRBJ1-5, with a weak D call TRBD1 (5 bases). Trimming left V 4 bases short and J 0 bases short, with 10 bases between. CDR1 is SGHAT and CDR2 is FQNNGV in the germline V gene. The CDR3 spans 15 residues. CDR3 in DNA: TGTGCCAGCAGCTCTACAGGCTTTAGCAATCAGCCCCAGCATTTT. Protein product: CASSSTGFSNQPQHF.

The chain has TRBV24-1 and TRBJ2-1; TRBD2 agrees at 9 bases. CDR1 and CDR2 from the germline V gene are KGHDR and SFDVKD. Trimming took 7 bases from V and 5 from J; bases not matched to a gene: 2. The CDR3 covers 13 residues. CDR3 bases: TGTGCCACCAGAGCGGGAGGAGACAATGAGCAGTTCTTC. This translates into CATRAGGDNEQFF.

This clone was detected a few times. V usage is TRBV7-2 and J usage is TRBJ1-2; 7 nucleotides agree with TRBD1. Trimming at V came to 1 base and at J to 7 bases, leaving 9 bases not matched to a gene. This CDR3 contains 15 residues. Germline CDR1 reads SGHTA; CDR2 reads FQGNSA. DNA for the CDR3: TGTGCCAGCAGCTTAGAAGGCAGGGGGTCGGGTGGCTACACCTTC. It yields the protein CASSLEGRGSGGYTF.

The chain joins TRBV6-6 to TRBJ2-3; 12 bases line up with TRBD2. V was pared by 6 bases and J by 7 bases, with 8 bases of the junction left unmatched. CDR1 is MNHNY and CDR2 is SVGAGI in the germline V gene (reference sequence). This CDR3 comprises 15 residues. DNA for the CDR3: TGTGCCAGCAGACCGGGACTAGCGGGCCCCAATACGCAGTATTTT. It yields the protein CASRPGLAGPNTQYF.

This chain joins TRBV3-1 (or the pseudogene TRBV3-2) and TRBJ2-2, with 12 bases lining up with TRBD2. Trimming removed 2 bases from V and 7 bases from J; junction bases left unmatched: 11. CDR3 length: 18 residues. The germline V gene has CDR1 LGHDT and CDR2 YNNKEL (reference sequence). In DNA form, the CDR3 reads TGTGCCAGCAGCCAACAATTATCTAGCGGGAGGGCCCACGGGGAGCTGTTTTTT. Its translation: CASSQQLSSGRAHGELFF.

In nucleotides, the CDR3 is TGCAGCGTCGCCGGGACTAGCGGATACAATGAGCAGTTCTTC. Translated: CSVAGTSGYNEQFF. The chain recombines TRBV29-1 with TRBJ2-1; 11 nucleotides match TRBD2. The junction had 5 bases not matched to a gene; V was cut back by 6 bases and J by 4 bases. CDR1 is SQVTM, CDR2 ANQGSEA, per germline. The CDR3 is made up of 14 amino acids.

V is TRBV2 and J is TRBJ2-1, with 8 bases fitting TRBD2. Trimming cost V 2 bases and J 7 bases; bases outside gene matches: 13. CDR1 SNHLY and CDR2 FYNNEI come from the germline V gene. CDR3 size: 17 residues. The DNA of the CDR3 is TGTGCCAGCAGTGAACCCACGCCCGGGGGGGCCCGGAATGAGCAGTTCTTC. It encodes CASSEPTPGGARNEQFF.

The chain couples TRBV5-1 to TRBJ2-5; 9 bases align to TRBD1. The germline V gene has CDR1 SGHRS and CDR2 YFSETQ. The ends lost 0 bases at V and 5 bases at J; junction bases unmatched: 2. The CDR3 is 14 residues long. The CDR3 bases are TGCGCCAGCAGCTTGGCCGGACAGGGGGAGACCCAGTACTTC. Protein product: CASSLAGQGETQYF.

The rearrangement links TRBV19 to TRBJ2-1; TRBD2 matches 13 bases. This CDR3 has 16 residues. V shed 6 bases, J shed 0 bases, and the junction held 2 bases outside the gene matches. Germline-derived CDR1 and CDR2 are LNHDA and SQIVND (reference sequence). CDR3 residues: CASRRTSGSSYNEQFF. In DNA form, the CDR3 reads TGTGCCAGTAGAAGGACTAGCGGGAGCTCCTACAATGAGCAGTTCTTC.

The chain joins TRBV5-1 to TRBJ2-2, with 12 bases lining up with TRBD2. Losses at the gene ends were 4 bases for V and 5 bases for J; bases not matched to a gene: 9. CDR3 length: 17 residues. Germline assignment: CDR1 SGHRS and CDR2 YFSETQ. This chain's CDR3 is CASSDKLTSGGTGELFF. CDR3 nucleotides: TGCGCCAGCAGCGACAAACTGACTAGCGGGGGAACCGGGGAGCTGTTTTTT.

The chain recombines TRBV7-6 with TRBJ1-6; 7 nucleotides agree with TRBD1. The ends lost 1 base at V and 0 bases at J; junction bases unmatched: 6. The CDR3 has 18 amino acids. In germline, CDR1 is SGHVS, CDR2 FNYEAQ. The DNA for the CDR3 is TGTGCCAGCAGCTTAGAACGCGCAGGGGGCTCCTATAATTCACCCCTCCACTTT. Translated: CASSLERAGGSYNSPLHF.

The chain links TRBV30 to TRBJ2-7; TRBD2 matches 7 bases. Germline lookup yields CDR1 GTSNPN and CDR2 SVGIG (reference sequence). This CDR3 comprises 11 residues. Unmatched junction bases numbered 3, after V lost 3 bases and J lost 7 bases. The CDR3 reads CAWRGGEEQYF. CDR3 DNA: TGTGCCTGGAGGGGAGGGGAAGAGCAGTACTTC.

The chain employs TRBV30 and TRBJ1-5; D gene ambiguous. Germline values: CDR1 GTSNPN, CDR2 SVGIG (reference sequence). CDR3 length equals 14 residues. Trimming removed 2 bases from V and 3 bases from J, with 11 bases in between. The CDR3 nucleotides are TGTGCCTGGAGTCCGGGGAACTTCAATCAGCCCCAGCATTTT. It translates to CAWSPGNFNQPQHF.

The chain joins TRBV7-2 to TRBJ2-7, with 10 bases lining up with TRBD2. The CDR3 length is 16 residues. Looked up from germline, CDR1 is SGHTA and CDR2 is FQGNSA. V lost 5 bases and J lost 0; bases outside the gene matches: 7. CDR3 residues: CASSHRSGRASYEQYF. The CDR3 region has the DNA TGTGCCAGCAGCCATCGAAGCGGGAGGGCCTCCTACGAGCAGTACTTC. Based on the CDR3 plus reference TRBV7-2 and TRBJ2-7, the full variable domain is GAGVSQSPSNKVTEKGKDVELRCDPISGHTALYWYRQSLGQGLEFLIYFQGNSAPDKSGLPSDRFSAERTGGSVSTLTIQRTQQEDSAVYLCASSHRSGRASYEQYFGPGTRLTVT.

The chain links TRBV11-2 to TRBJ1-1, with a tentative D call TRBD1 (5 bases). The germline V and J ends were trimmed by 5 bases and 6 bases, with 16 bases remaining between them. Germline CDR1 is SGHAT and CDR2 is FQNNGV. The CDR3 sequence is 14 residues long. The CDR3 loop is CASSPRTGGSEAFF. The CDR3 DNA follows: TGTGCCAGCAGCCCTCGGACGGGGGGTTCTGAAGCTTTCTTT.

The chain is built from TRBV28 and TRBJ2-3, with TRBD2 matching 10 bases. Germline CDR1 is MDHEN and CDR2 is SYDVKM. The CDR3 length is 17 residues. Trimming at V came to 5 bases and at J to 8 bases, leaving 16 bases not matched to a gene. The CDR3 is CASSLRVASGRAGTQYF. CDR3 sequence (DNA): TGTGCCAGCAGTCTGCGTGTTGCGAGCGGGAGGGCGGGTACGCAGTATTTT. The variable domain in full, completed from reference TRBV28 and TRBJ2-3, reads DVKVTQSSRYLVKRTGEKVFLECVQDMDHENMFWYRQDPGLGLRLIYFSYDVKMKEKGDIPEGYSVSREKKERFSLILESASTNQTSMYLCASSLRVASGRAGTQYFGPGTRLTVL.